The 24 T cell receptor beta chains reported below all come from one sample, sequenced in a study of PD-1 blockade in classical Hodgkin lymphoma. In every patient, relapse followed autologous stem cell transplantation, while exposure to brentuximab vedotin differed. The assay was immunoSEQ multiplex PCR, and TCRdb's table has in-frame clones only and misses some. This table has about 25,000 clones, approximately 69% appearing once. Sequenced material: peripheral blood mononuclear cells (PBMCs), taken at baseline. The source is a human donor with classical Hodgkin lymphoma.

V and J are TRBV2 and TRBJ1-2; D remains unclear. The CDR3 spans 13 residues. Germline V gene lookup returns CDR1 SNHLY and CDR2 FYNNEI. V was clipped by 2 bases and J by 0 bases, with 4 bases between them. This chain's CDR3 is CASSEFSNYGYTF. The CDR3 DNA is TGTGCCAGCAGTGAATTCTCTAACTATGGCTACACCTTC.

This clone is medium-sized. The chain carries TRBV2 and TRBJ1-6, with 8 positions matching TRBD1. The V gene end was trimmed by 2 bases and the J gene end by 6 bases; junction bases not matched to a gene: 3. The CDR3 spans 15 residues. Germline-derived CDR1 and CDR2 are SNHLY and FYNNEI. The CDR3 DNA reads as TGTGCCAGCAGTGAAATGACAGGGGCTAATTCACCCCTCCACTTT. Translation: CASSEMTGANSPLHF.

This clone turned up a few times. J is TRBJ1-4 and V is TRBV7-2; 10 nucleotides align to TRBD1. V was clipped by 5 bases and J by 6 bases; unmatched bases: 3. Germline V gives CDR1 SGHTA, CDR2 FQGNSA. The CDR3 sequence is 14 residues long. CDR3 bases: TGTGCCAGCAGCCCGACAGGGGGCCATGAAAAACTGTTTTTT. This translates into CASSPTGGHEKLFF.

This sequence joins TRBV9 and TRBJ2-7, with TRBD1 matching 7 bases. The CDR3 extends over 15 amino acids. The germline CDR1 and CDR2 sequences are SGDLS and YYNGEE. V dropped 4 bases and J dropped 0; count of bases not matched to a gene: 7. The CDR3 is CASSTETGVSYEQYF. CDR3 nucleotides: TGTGCCAGCAGCACCGAAACAGGGGTCTCCTACGAGCAGTACTTC.

The gene calls are TRBV5-4 and TRBJ1-2; D is possibly TRBD1 (6 bases). Trimming stripped 6 bases from V and 4 bases from J, with 19 bases between. CDR3 length equals 15 residues. Germline loops: CDR1 SGHNT, CDR2 YYREEE (reference sequence). CDR3 sequence (DNA): TGTGCCAGCATTAAGGGAGGCGAGGACAGCTATGGCTACACCTTC. This sequence encodes CASIKGGEDSYGYTF.

This rearrangement joins TRBV30 to TRBJ2-6; 9 bases align to TRBD2. CDR1 and CDR2 (germline): GTSNPN, SVGIG (reference sequence). The CDR3 is 19 amino acids. V lost 0 bases, J lost 0 bases, and 9 bases stayed unmatched. The CDR3 sequence is CAWSVISSGESSGANVLTF. CDR3 nucleotides: TGTGCCTGGAGTGTAATCTCTAGCGGGGAAAGCTCTGGGGCCAACGTCCTGACTTTC.

The chain is built from TRBV28 and TRBJ2-1, with 12 bases that match TRBD1. Germline trimming cut 7 bases from V and 9 bases from J; bases unmatched to any gene: 10. Germline CDR1 MDHEN, CDR2 SYDVKM. The CDR3 extends over 15 amino acids. The CDR3 spells CASNIPGQGAGEQFF. The CDR3 nucleotides read TGTGCCAGCAACATACCGGGACAGGGGGCCGGTGAGCAGTTCTTC.

The CDR3 reads CASSRLAGDYEQYF. The CDR3 bases are TGTGCCAGCAGTCGACTAGCGGGGGACTACGAGCAGTACTTC. V and J are TRBV6-5 and TRBJ2-7, with 12 bases that match TRBD2. The V segment lost 5 bases and the J segment 3 bases; nucleotides outside the gene matches: 2. The germline CDR1 and CDR2 sequences are MNHEY and SVGAGI. The CDR3 runs to 14 residues.

V gene TRBV5-5 combines with J gene TRBJ1-1; D not certain. Per germline, CDR1 SGHKS and CDR2 YYEKEE (reference sequence). The CDR3 loop spans 15 amino acids. V lost 4 bases and J 0 bases, leaving 13 bases between the germline ends. The CDR3 reads CASSPPVGMNTEAFF. In DNA form, the CDR3 reads TGTGCCAGCAGCCCTCCTGTAGGGATGAACACTGAAGCTTTCTTT.

The chain joins TRBV19 to TRBJ1-5, with 7 bases that match TRBD1. CDR3 size: 14 residues. In germline, CDR1 is LNHDA, CDR2 SQIVND (reference sequence). V trimming: 6 bases; J trimming: 9 bases; junction bases outside the gene matches: 11. The CDR3 DNA is TGTGCCAGTAGCGAACAGGGGTTTGCTAGGCCCCAGCATTTT. Translating gives CASSEQGFARPQHF.

This clone turned up a few times. This rearrangement joins TRBV11-2 to TRBJ2-3, with TRBD1 identical over 7 bases. CDR3 length: 18 residues. V lost 5 bases and J lost 5; bases outside the gene matches: 19. Germline V lookup: CDR1 SGHAT, CDR2 FQNNGV. For the CDR3, the DNA is TGTGCCAGCAGCCCGACATCCCCGGACAGGCAAACAGGAGATACGCAGTATTTT. Protein: CASSPTSPDRQTGDTQYF.

The V gene is TRBV30, the J gene TRBJ1-5, with D maybe TRBD1 (6 bases). V shed 0 bases and J shed 5 bases, with 17 bases lying between them. Germline assignment: CDR1 GTSNPN and CDR2 SVGIG (reference sequence). The CDR3 spans 16 residues. This chain's CDR3 is CAWSVLGGAVDQPQHF. The CDR3 nucleotides are TGTGCCTGGAGTGTACTAGGGGGGGCTGTCGATCAGCCCCAGCATTTT.

Written as DNA, the CDR3 is TGTGCCAGCAGTGTAAGGGGGGGTGGCTACACCTTC. It yields the protein CASSVRGGGYTF. The V call is TRBV6-1, the J call TRBJ1-2, with D possibly TRBD1 on 6 matching bases. The CDR3 loop spans 12 amino acids. Germline lookup yields CDR1 MNHNS and CDR2 SASEGT. The ends were cut back, 4 bases at V and 7 bases at J, with 10 bases in the middle.

This chain connects TRBV23-1 to TRBJ2-5, with a possible D match to TRBD1 (6 bases). TRBV23-1 qualifies as an ORF whose function is uncertain. There are 16 residues in the CDR3. Deletions cut 2 bases from V and 4 bases from J, with 17 bases between. This CDR3 reads CASSQTGMDRGETQYF. CDR3 nucleotides: TGCGCCAGCAGTCAAACAGGGATGGATCGGGGAGAGACCCAGTACTTC.

V is TRBV23-1 and J is TRBJ1-3, with TRBD1 as a possible D gene (5 bases). TRBV23-1 is flagged as an ORF with uncertain function. The ends were cut back, 4 bases at V and 0 bases at J, with 34 bases in the middle. CDR3 length: 23 amino acids. The CDR3 here is CASSPTPGLLVRGRSISGNTIYF. CDR3 bases: TGCGCCAGCAGTCCCACACCGGGACTTCTGGTACGGGGTCGAAGTATCTCTGGAAACACCATATATTTT.

The chain links TRBV15 to TRBJ2-3, with TRBD1 as a possible D gene (5 bases). Trimming removed 5 bases from V and 0 bases from J, with 21 bases in between. This CDR3 has 18 amino acids. Germline CDR1 and CDR2: LNHNV and YYDKDF (reference sequence). CDR3 in amino acids: CATSPNLIRAGSTDTQYF. The CDR3 DNA follows: TGTGCCACCAGCCCTAACCTAATCCGGGCAGGGAGCACAGATACGCAGTATTTT.

V gene TRBV27 combines with J gene TRBJ2-1; D remains unclear. The CDR3 has 12 amino acids. Trimming stripped 8 bases from V and 4 bases from J, with 9 bases between. The V gene's germline CDR1 is MNHEY and CDR2 SMNVEV (reference sequence). The CDR3 protein is CASSALYNEQFF. Written as DNA, the CDR3 is TGTGCCAGCTCGGCCCTATACAATGAGCAGTTCTTC.

The chain recombines TRBV29-1 with TRBJ2-1; D unresolved. The CDR3 length is 11 residues. Per the germline V gene, CDR1 is SQVTM and CDR2 is ANQGSEA. V lost 5 bases and J 8 bases, leaving 10 bases between the germline ends. CDR3 loop: CSVTVADEQFF. The CDR3, as DNA: TGCAGCGTTACGGTGGCCGATGAGCAGTTCTTC.

Notes on this clone: Other DNA sequences in this sample translate to the same CDR3. The chain uses TRBV2 and TRBJ1-2; TRBD1 matches at 7 bases. Germline trimming cut 2 bases from V and 4 bases from J; bases unmatched to any gene: 1. CDR3 length: 13 residues. Germline CDR1 reads SNHLY; CDR2 reads FYNNEI. CDR3 DNA sequence: TGTGCCAGCAGTGAATACAGGGGCTATGGCTACACCTTC. Encoded protein: CASSEYRGYGYTF.

Judged by abundance, this clone is medium-sized. The V call is TRBV2, the J call TRBJ2-7; 7 nucleotides agree with TRBD1. The CDR3 runs 12 residues. The junction had 4 bases not matched to a gene; V was cut back by 9 bases and J by 2 bases. CDR1 and CDR2 from the germline V gene are SNHLY and FYNNEI. The CDR3 here is CASGQATYEQYF. CDR3 DNA sequence: TGTGCCAGTGGACAGGCTACCTACGAGCAGTACTTC.

The chain joins TRBV19 to TRBJ2-3; the D gene is possibly TRBD2 (6 bases). CDR1 LNHDA and CDR2 SQIVND come from the germline V gene (reference sequence). V was cut by 4 bases and J by 3 bases, with 11 bases left in between. CDR3 length: 14 residues. In DNA, the CDR3 is TGTGCCAGTAGTAGTAGCGGTGGGACAGATACGCAGTATTTT. This sequence encodes CASSSSGGTDTQYF.

The genes are TRBV5-6 and TRBJ1-5; TRBD1 is a possible D gene (6 bases). Germline values: CDR1 SGHDT, CDR2 YYEEEE. Deletions cut 0 bases from V and 5 bases from J, with 12 bases between. The length of the CDR3 is 15 residues. The chain's CDR3 is CASSLAGGGHQPQHF. CDR3 in DNA: TGTGCCAGCAGCTTGGCCGGGGGGGGCCATCAGCCCCAGCATTTT.

This rearrangement joins TRBV28 to TRBJ2-4; D is unresolved. Trimming removed 2 bases at V and 0 bases at J, with 14 bases between. Germline V gene sequence: CDR1 MDHEN, CDR2 SYDVKM. This CDR3 comprises 17 residues. CDR3 sequence reads: CASSLRAELLAKNIQYF. The DNA of the CDR3 is TGTGCCAGCAGTTTAAGGGCAGAGCTCCTAGCCAAAAACATTCAGTACTTC.

CDR3 DNA: TGTGCCAGTAGTGAGACAGGGGGGGCTTACAATGAGCAGTTCTTC. As protein: CASSETGGAYNEQFF. The chain is built from TRBV19 and TRBJ2-1, with 9 bases identical to TRBD1. Germline CDR1 is LNHDA and CDR2 is SQIVND (reference sequence). The CDR3 consists of 15 residues. V lost 5 bases, J lost 4 bases, and 6 bases stayed unmatched.